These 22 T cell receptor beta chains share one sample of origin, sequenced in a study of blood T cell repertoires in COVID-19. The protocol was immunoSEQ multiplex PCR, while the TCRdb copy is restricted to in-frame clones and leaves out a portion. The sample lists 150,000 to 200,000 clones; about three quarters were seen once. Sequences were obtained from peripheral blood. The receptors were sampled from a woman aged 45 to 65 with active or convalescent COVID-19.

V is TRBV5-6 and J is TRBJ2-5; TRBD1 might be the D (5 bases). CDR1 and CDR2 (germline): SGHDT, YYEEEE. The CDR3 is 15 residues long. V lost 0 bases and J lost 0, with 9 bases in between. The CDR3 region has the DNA TGTGCCAGCAGCTTGGGGGGCTTCTACCAAGAGACCCAGTACTTC. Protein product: CASSLGGFYQETQYF.

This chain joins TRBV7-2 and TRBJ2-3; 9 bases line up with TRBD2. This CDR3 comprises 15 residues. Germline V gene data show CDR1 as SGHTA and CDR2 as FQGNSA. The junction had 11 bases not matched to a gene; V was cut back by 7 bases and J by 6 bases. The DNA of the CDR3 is TGTGCCAGCAACACAGCGGGAGGCCCTCCGGATACGCAGTATTTT. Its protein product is CASNTAGGPPDTQYF.

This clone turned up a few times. The CDR3 spells CASSQDRYEQYF. The CDR3 DNA follows: TGTGCCAGCAGCCAAGATCGCTACGAGCAGTACTTC. The chain links TRBV4-2 to TRBJ2-7; D gene ambiguous. Trimming took off 0 bases at V and 3 bases at J, with 3 bases between the two ends. The CDR3 has 12 residues. CDR1 and CDR2 from the germline V gene are LGHNA and YNFKEQ.

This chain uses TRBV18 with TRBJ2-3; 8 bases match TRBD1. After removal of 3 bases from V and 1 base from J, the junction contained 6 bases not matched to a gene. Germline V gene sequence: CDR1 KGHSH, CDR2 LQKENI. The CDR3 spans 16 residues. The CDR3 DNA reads TGTGCCAGCTCACCCCCCAGGGGGCGCGGCACAGATACGCAGTATTTT. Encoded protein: CASSPPRGRGTDTQYF.

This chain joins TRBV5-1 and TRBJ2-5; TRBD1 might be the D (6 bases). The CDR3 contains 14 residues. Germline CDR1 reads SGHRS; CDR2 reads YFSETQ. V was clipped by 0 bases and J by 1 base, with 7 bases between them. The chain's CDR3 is CASSLGTAQETQYF. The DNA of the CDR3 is TGCGCCAGCAGCTTGGGGACAGCCCAAGAGACCCAGTACTTC.

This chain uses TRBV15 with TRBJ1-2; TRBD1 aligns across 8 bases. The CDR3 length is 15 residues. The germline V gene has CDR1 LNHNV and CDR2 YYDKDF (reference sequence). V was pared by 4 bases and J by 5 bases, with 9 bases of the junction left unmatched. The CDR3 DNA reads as TGTGCCACCAGCAACGCCCCAGGGGGCGGTTATGGCTACACCTTC. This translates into CATSNAPGGGYGYTF.

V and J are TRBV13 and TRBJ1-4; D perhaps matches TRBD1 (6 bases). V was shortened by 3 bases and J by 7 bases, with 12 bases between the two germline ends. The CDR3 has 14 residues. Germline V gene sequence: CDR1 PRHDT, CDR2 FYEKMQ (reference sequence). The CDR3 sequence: CASSLGGAGEKLFF. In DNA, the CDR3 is TGTGCCAGCAGCTTGGGGGGGGCAGGTGAAAAACTGTTTTTT.

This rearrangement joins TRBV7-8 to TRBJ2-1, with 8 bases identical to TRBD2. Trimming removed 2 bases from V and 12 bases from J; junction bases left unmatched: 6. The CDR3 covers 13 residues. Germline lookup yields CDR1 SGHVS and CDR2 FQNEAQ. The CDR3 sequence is CASSLRLAGLQFF. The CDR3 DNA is TGTGCCAGCAGCTTAAGGTTAGCGGGGTTGCAGTTCTTC.

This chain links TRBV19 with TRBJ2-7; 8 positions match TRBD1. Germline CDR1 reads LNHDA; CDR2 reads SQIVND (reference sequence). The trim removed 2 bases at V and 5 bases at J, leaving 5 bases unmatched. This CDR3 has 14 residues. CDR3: CASSIQGAIHEQYF. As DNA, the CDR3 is TGTGCCAGTAGTATACAGGGGGCGATCCACGAGCAGTACTTC.

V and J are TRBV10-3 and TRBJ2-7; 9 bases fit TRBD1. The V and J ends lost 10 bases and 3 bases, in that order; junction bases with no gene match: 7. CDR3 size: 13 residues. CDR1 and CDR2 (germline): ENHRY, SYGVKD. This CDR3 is CATGRDRDYEQYF. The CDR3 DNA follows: TGTGCCACCGGTCGGGACAGGGACTACGAGCAGTACTTC.

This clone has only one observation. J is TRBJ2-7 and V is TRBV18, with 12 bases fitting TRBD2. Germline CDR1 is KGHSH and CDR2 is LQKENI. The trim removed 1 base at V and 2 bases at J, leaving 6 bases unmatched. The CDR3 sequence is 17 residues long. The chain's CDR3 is CASSPRTSGGSAYEQYF. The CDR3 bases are TGTGCCAGCTCACCACGTACTAGCGGGGGGTCTGCCTACGAGCAGTACTTC.

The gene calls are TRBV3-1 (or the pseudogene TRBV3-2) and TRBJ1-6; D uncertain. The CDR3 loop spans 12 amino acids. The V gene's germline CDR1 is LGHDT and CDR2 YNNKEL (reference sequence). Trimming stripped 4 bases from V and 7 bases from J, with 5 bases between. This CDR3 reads CASSRGNSPLHF. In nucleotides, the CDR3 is TGTGCCAGCAGCCGAGGGAATTCACCCCTCCACTTT.

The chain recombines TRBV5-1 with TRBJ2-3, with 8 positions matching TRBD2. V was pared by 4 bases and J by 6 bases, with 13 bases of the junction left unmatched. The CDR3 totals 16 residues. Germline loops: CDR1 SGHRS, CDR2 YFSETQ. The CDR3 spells CASSLSGAPSGDTQYF. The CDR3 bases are TGCGCCAGCAGCCTTAGCGGGGCTCCCTCAGGGGATACGCAGTATTTT. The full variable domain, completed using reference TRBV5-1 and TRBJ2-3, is KAGVTQTPRYLIKTRGQQVTLSCSPISGHRSVSWYQQTPGQGLQFLFEYFSETQRNKGNFPGRFSGRQFSNSRSEMNVSTLELGDSALYLCASSLSGAPSGDTQYFGPGTRLTVL.

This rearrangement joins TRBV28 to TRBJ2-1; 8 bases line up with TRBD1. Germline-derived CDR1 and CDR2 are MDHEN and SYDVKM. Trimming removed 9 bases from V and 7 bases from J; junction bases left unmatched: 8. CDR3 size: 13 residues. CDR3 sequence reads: CASYRDRRNEQFF. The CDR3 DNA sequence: TGTGCCAGTTACCGGGACAGGAGAAATGAGCAGTTCTTC.

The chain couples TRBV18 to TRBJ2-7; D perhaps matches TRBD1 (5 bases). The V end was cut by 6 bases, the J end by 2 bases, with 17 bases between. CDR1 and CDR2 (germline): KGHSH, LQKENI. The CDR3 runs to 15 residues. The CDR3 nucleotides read TGTGCCAGCTCGCGTATGCCGACAGAGGCCTACGAGCAGTACTTC. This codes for CASSRMPTEAYEQYF.

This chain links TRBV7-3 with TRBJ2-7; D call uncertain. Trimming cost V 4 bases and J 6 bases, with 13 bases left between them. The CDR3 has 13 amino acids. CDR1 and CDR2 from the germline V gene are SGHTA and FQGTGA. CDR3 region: CASSSSPGSEQYF. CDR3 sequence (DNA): TGTGCCAGCAGCTCGTCCCCAGGATCCGAGCAGTACTTC.

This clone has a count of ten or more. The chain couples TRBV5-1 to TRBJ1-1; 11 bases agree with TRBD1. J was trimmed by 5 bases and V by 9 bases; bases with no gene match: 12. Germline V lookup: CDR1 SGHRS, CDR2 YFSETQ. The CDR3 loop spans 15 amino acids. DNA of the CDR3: TGCGCCACGAAGGTAGGACAGGGGGCGCGAACTGAAGCTTTCTTT. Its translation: CATKVGQGARTEAFF.

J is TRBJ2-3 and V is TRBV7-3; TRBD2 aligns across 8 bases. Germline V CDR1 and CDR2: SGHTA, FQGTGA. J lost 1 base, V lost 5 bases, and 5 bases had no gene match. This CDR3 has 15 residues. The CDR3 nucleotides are TGTGCCAGCAGCCCAGCGGGGGCCCGCACAGATACGCAGTATTTT. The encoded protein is CASSPAGARTDTQYF.

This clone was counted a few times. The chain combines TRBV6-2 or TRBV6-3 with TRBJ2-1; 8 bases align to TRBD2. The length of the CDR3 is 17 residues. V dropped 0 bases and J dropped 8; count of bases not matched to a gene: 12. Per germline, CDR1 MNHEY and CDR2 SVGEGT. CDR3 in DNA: TGTGCCAGCAGTTACTCGCTATCCAGGACTAGCATCGATGAGCAGTTCTTC. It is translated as CASSYSLSRTSIDEQFF.

DNA of the CDR3: TGTGCCAGCAGCCAAACAGGGGGCGCCGGTACTGAAGCTTTCTTT. Protein product: CASSQTGGAGTEAFF. This chain connects TRBV3-1 (or the pseudogene TRBV3-2) to TRBJ1-1; 9 nucleotides line up with TRBD1. V dropped 2 bases and J dropped 5; count of bases not matched to a gene: 6. CDR1 is LGHDT and CDR2 is YNNKEL in the germline V gene (reference sequence). There are 15 residues in the CDR3.

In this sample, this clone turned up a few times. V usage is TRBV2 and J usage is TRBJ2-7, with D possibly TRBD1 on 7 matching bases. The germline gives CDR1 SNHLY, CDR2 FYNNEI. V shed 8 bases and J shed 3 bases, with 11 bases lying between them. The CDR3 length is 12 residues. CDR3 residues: CASGGTVYEQYF. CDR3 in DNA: TGTGCCAGCGGCGGGACAGTCTACGAGCAGTACTTC.

CDR3 nucleotides: TGTGCCACCAGCAGGGACCTCGGGGGGGGCTACGAGCAGTACTTC. This encodes CATSRDLGGGYEQYF. The chain links TRBV15 to TRBJ2-7; 8 bases are a match to TRBD2. The V and J ends lost 3 bases and 3 bases, in that order; junction bases with no gene match: 7. The length of the CDR3 is 15 residues. CDR1 is LNHNV, CDR2 YYDKDF, per germline (reference sequence).